One TCR beta chain is described in this entry. The sample is drawn from a study of blood T cell repertoires in COVID-19. As for the study in general: Italy, Spain and the United States were the sources of the convalescent and acute COVID-19 samples. T cells, B-cell-depleted T cells, or PBMCs provided the cDNA or gDNA that served as material.

Methods used by the authors: Amplified reference gene primers provided the basis for estimating nucleated cell counts. The table came from immunoSEQ multiplex PCR; TCRdb's copy has only in-frame clones and leaves some out. V, J and clone size derive from that table, while D and trimming were established from the DNA sequence. The sample contains around 60,000 clones, roughly 88% of which appear only once. Germline CDR1 reads SGHTA; CDR2 reads FQGNSA. This CDR3 region has 12 residues. Trimming took off 0 bases at V and 5 bases at J, with 4 bases between the two ends. This TCR came from a human donor in a cohort sampled during active COVID-19. Sample: peripheral blood. This chain uses TRBV7-2 with TRBJ1-2; D is unresolved. DNA for the CDR3: TGTGCCAGCAGCTTAGCCTATTATGGCTACACCTTC. Translation gives CASSLAYYGYTF.